These 5 T cell receptor beta chains originate from one sample sequenced in a study of control samples from healthy donors and cancer patients. Profiling relied on immunoSEQ multiplex PCR, and the TCRdb table lists in-frame clones only, not all of them. The table lists 70,000 to 75,000 clones, more than 75% of them singletons. Material: blood. All receptors derive from a woman aged 45-59 years in good health.

This chain uses TRBV5-1 with TRBJ2-1; 11 bases fit TRBD2. The CDR3 runs to 17 residues. Per the germline V gene, CDR1 is SGHRS and CDR2 is YFSETQ. The V and J ends lost 4 bases and 0 bases, in that order; junction bases with no gene match: 6. In nucleotides, the CDR3 is TGCGCCAGCAGCGGCGGGACTAGCGGAAGCTCCTACAATGAGCAGTTCTTC. This gives the protein CASSGGTSGSSYNEQFF.

V is TRBV7-9 and J is TRBJ2-2; 14 nucleotides agree with TRBD2. CDR1 is SEHNR and CDR2 is FQNEAQ in the germline V gene (reference sequence). The CDR3 is 16 residues long. V was pared by 4 bases and J by 5 bases, with 3 bases of the junction left unmatched. As DNA, the CDR3 is TGTGCCAGCAGCTCCCGACTAGCGGGAGGGACCGGGGAGCTGTTTTTT. Amino acids: CASSSRLAGGTGELFF.

This chain joins TRBV27 and TRBJ2-7; 11 bases agree with TRBD2. V trimming: 3 bases; J trimming: 5 bases; junction bases outside the gene matches: 9. The CDR3 runs to 16 residues. The germline CDR1 and CDR2 sequences are MNHEY and SMNVEV (reference sequence). The CDR3 spells CASSFLAGGPSNEQYF. The CDR3 region has the DNA TGTGCCAGCAGTTTTTTAGCGGGAGGGCCGTCTAACGAGCAGTACTTC.

The chain uses TRBV3-1 (or the pseudogene TRBV3-2) and TRBJ2-7; 12 nucleotides align to TRBD2. Germline values: CDR1 LGHDT, CDR2 YNNKEL (reference sequence). The ends lost 4 bases at V and 6 bases at J; junction bases unmatched: 10. The CDR3 loop spans 16 amino acids. This chain's CDR3 is CASSPRLAGEYSEQYF. CDR3 sequence (DNA): TGTGCCAGCAGCCCCCGACTAGCGGGAGAGTATTCCGAGCAGTACTTC.

The chain employs TRBV29-1 and TRBJ1-3; no clear D. The CDR3 length is 12 residues. CDR1 and CDR2 (germline): SQVTM, ANQGSEA. V was pared by 4 bases and J by 4 bases, with 8 bases between. The DNA of the CDR3 is TGCAGCGTTGGGGCTGCGGGAAACACCATATATTTT. Translating gives CSVGAAGNTIYF.